The 20 T cell receptor beta chains listed next were all sequenced from one sample in a study of blood T cell repertoires in COVID-19. Here immunoSEQ multiplex PCR was the method, and the copy in TCRdb shows in-frame clones only, minus some. The sample contains about 26,000 clones, 82% of which appear only once. Sample: peripheral blood. These receptors came from a human donor in a cohort sampled during active COVID-19.

This rearrangement joins TRBV15 to TRBJ2-2; no clear D. Trimming removed 5 bases from V and 5 bases from J, with 15 bases in between. Germline V gives CDR1 LNHNV, CDR2 YYDKDF (reference sequence). CDR3 length: 15 residues. The DNA of the CDR3 is TGTGCCACCAGCGCAGACGTACGGGTAACCGGGGAGCTGTTTTTT. Translating gives CATSADVRVTGELFF.

The rearrangement joins TRBV29-1 to TRBJ2-7, with D perhaps TRBD1 (6 bases). V was shortened by 5 bases and J by 3 bases, with 11 bases between the two germline ends. There are 12 residues in the CDR3. The germline CDR1 and CDR2 sequences are SQVTM and ANQGSEA. This chain's CDR3 is CSVIRDNYEQYF. CDR3 nucleotide sequence: TGCAGCGTTATCCGGGACAACTACGAGCAGTACTTC.

The J gene is TRBJ2-5, the V gene TRBV2; maybe TRBD2 (5 bases). This CDR3 has 12 residues. V lost 9 bases and J lost 5, with 13 bases in between. Germline lookup yields CDR1 SNHLY and CDR2 FYNNEI. This chain's CDR3 is CARAGDSETQYF. The CDR3 coding sequence is TGTGCCAGGGCCGGGGATTCGGAGACCCAGTACTTC.

V is TRBV4-3 and J is TRBJ1-2, with 11 bases identical to TRBD1. This CDR3 is 14 amino acids long. Germline V gene sequence: CDR1 LGHNA, CDR2 YSLEER. V was clipped by 5 bases and J by 6 bases; unmatched bases: 5. CDR3 residues: CASSYGQGANGYTF. Written as DNA, the CDR3 is TGCGCCAGCAGCTACGGACAGGGGGCCAATGGCTACACCTTC.

The chain has TRBV19 and TRBJ2-5, with 9 bases identical to TRBD1. CDR1 LNHDA and CDR2 SQIVND come from the germline V gene (reference sequence). This CDR3 comprises 14 residues. V shed 8 bases and J 2 bases; nucleotides not matched to a gene: 6. The CDR3 nucleotides are TGTGCCAGTGGACAACAGGGGGCACAAGAGACCCAGTACTTC. Protein product: CASGQQGAQETQYF.

The CDR3 DNA reads as TGTGCCAGCAGTGAACAGGAACCCCAGCATTTT. It yields the protein CASSEQEPQHF. J is TRBJ1-5 and V is TRBV6-1; D not resolved. CDR3 length: 11 amino acids. V lost 2 bases to trimming and J lost 10 bases, with 6 bases between them. Germline CDR1 reads MNHNS; CDR2 reads SASEGT.

This clone was detected once. The chain uses TRBV28 and TRBJ2-5; 9 bases line up with TRBD1. The V segment lost 5 bases and the J segment 3 bases; nucleotides outside the gene matches: 7. Germline assignment: CDR1 MDHEN and CDR2 SYDVKM. This CDR3 is 15 amino acids long. The CDR3 coding sequence is TGTGCCAGCAGTCCCTTGGGGACAGGGAAAGAGACCCAGTACTTC. Encoded protein: CASSPLGTGKETQYF.

CDR3 bases: TGTGCCAGCAGCGACCTGAGACACTCAGTCGATAATACGCAGTATTTT. Amino acids: CASSDLRHSVDNTQYF. The genes are TRBV3-1 (or the pseudogene TRBV3-2) and TRBJ2-3; D is ambiguous. V gave up 5 bases and J gave up 7 bases, with 22 bases separating them. The CDR3 consists of 16 residues. CDR1 and CDR2 (germline): LGHDT, YNNKEL (reference sequence).

The chain joins TRBV11-2 to TRBJ2-3, with 8 bases fitting TRBD2. The V and J ends lost 2 bases and 4 bases, in that order; junction bases with no gene match: 5. This CDR3 is 15 amino acids long. Germline lookup yields CDR1 SGHAT and CDR2 FQNNGV. The CDR3 coding sequence is TGTGCCAGCAGCTTACCGGGACTAGTCGCAGATACGCAGTATTTT. Translation gives CASSLPGLVADTQYF.

This chain connects TRBV5-1 to TRBJ2-1; TRBD2 aligns across 12 bases. Per germline, CDR1 SGHRS and CDR2 YFSETQ. The CDR3 runs 17 residues. V dropped 0 bases and J dropped 7; count of bases not matched to a gene: 8. This CDR3 reads CASSLAPGLAGSNEQFF. For the CDR3, the DNA is TGCGCCAGCAGCTTGGCGCCAGGACTAGCGGGGTCGAATGAGCAGTTCTTC. Full variable domain (outside the CDR3, taken from reference TRBV5-1 and TRBJ2-1): KAGVTQTPRYLIKTRGQQVTLSCSPISGHRSVSWYQQTPGQGLQFLFEYFSETQRNKGNFPGRFSGRQFSNSRSEMNVSTLELGDSALYLCASSLAPGLAGSNEQFFGPGTRLTVL.

The chain uses TRBV15 and TRBJ2-1; 9 nucleotides align to TRBD2. CDR3 length: 13 amino acids. Germline V CDR1 and CDR2: LNHNV, YYDKDF (reference sequence). The V segment lost 8 bases and the J segment 5 bases; nucleotides outside the gene matches: 4. CDR3 sequence reads: CATSREGHNEQFF. CDR3 bases: TGTGCCACCTCGCGGGAGGGGCACAATGAGCAGTTCTTC.

The chain uses TRBV6-2 or TRBV6-3 and TRBJ1-5; TRBD1 agrees at 7 bases. This CDR3 is built from 15 residues. The J segment lost 6 bases and the V segment lost 1 base, leaving 6 bases of the junction unmatched. The germline V gene has CDR1 MNHEY and CDR2 SVGEGT. The CDR3 nucleotides are TGTGCCAGCAGTTACTTGGCAGGGGGAACTCAGCCCCAGCATTTT. Translated: CASSYLAGGTQPQHF.

The rearrangement links TRBV19 to TRBJ1-5; TRBD1 is a possible D gene (6 bases). Germline loops: CDR1 LNHDA, CDR2 SQIVND (reference sequence). The CDR3 spans 12 residues. With 8 bases removed from V and 3 bases from J, the gap between germline ends came to 8 bases. The CDR3 here is CASAGDNQPQHF. CDR3 sequence (DNA): TGTGCCAGTGCAGGGGACAATCAGCCCCAGCATTTT.

V and J are TRBV28 and TRBJ2-1, with unresolved D. Germline V lookup: CDR1 MDHEN, CDR2 SYDVKM. CDR3 length equals 11 residues. The V end lost 3 bases, the J end lost 8 bases, and 5 bases lay between the germline ends. The DNA for the CDR3 is TGTGCCAGCAGTTTTCTGTATGAGCAGTTCTTC. It encodes CASSFLYEQFF. The full variable domain, in which reference TRBV28 and TRBJ2-1 provide the parts outside the CDR3, is DVKVTQSSRYLVKRTGEKVFLECVQDMDHENMFWYRQDPGLGLRLIYFSYDVKMKEKGDIPEGYSVSREKKERFSLILESASTNQTSMYLCASSFLYEQFFGPGTRLTVL.

The chain links TRBV5-6 to TRBJ1-1; D is undetermined. V was trimmed by 4 bases and J by 3 bases, leaving 16 bases between them. The CDR3 consists of 15 residues. CDR1 SGHDT and CDR2 YYEEEE come from the germline V gene. Here the CDR3 DNA reads TGTGCCAGCAGCCTATACGGGAGGGATGACACTGAAGCTTTCTTT. It specifies CASSLYGRDDTEAFF.

The rearrangement joins TRBV5-1 to TRBJ1-4; the D gene is possibly TRBD1 (5 bases). The germline V and J ends were trimmed by 6 bases and 1 base, with 13 bases remaining between them. This CDR3 region has 15 residues. Germline CDR1 is SGHRS and CDR2 is YFSETQ. The CDR3 here is CASTPGRGTNEKLFF. The CDR3 DNA reads as TGCGCCAGCACCCCTGGGAGGGGAACTAATGAAAAACTGTTTTTT.

The chain carries TRBV2 and TRBJ2-5; the D is unclear. There are 13 residues in the CDR3. From germline, CDR1 is SNHLY and CDR2 FYNNEI. V was clipped by 4 bases and J by 4 bases, with 10 bases between them. The DNA of the CDR3 is TGTGCCAGCAGTGTCAGGTTTACAGAGACCCAGTACTTC. Amino acid sequence: CASSVRFTETQYF.

This clone was seen a single time. The chain combines TRBV3-1 (or the pseudogene TRBV3-2) with TRBJ2-2, with unresolved D. Looked up from germline, CDR1 is LGHDT and CDR2 is YNNKEL (reference sequence). The V end lost 4 bases, the J end lost 7 bases, and 7 bases lay between the germline ends. There are 12 residues in the CDR3. The CDR3 DNA sequence: TGTGCCAGCAGCCTATTTCTCGGGGAGCTGTTTTTT. Protein product: CASSLFLGELFF.

This chain joins TRBV6-2 or TRBV6-3 and TRBJ1-1; 7 nucleotides agree with TRBD1. The germline V gene encodes CDR1 MNHEY and CDR2 SVGEGT. The ends lost 4 bases at V and 6 bases at J; junction bases unmatched: 5. The CDR3 sequence is 13 residues long. The CDR3 region has the DNA TGTGCCAGCAGTTGGGACAGAGCTGCTGAAGCTTTCTTT. Protein sequence: CASSWDRAAEAFF.

This clone showed up just a few times. This chain uses TRBV27 with TRBJ1-5; 10 bases fit TRBD1. V was clipped by 7 bases and J by 0 bases; unmatched bases: 12. The length of the CDR3 is 18 residues. From germline, CDR1 is MNHEY and CDR2 SMNVEV (reference sequence). CDR3 region: CASNSPGQGLYSNQPQHF. CDR3 sequence (DNA): TGTGCCAGCAACTCTCCGGGACAGGGGCTATATAGCAATCAGCCCCAGCATTTT.